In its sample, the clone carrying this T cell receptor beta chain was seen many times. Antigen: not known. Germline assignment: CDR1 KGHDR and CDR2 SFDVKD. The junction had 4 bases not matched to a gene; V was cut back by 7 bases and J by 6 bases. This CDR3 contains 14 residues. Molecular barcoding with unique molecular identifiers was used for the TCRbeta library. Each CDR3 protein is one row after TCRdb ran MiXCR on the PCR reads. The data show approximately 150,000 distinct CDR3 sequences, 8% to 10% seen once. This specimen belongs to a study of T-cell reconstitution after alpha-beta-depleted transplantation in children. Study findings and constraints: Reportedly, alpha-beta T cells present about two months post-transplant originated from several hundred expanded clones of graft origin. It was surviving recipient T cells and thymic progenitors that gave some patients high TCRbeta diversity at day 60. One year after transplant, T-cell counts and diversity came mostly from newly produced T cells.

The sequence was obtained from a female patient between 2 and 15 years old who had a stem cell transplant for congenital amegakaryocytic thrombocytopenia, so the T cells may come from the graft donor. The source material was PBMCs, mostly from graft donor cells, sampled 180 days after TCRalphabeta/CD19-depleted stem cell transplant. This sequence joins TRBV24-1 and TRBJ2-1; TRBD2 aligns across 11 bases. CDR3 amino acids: CATSLAGGPNEQFF. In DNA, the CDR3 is TGTGCCACCAGCCTAGCGGGAGGTCCCAATGAGCAGTTCTTC.